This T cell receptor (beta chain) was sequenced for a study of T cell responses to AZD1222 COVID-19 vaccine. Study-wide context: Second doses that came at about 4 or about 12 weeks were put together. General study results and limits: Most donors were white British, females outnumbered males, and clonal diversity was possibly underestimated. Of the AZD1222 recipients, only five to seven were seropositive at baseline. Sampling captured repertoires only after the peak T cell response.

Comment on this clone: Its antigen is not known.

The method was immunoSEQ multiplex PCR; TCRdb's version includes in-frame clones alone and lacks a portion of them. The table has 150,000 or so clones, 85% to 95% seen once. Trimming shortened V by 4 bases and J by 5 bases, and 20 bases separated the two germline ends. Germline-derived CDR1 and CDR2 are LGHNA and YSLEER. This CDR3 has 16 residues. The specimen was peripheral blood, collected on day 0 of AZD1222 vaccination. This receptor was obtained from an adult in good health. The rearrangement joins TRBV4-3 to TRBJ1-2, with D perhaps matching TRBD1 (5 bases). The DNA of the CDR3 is TGCGCCAGCAGCCCGCATCGGGGGTACGGGTGGTATGGCTACACCTTC. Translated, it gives CASSPHRGYGWYGYTF.